This T cell receptor (beta chain) came from a study of T cell responses to AZD1222 COVID-19 vaccine. Using immunoSEQ multiplex PCR, the repertoire was profiled, and TCRdb retains in-frame clones only, with some absent. The table includes some 170,000 clones, 90% to 95% detected once. Overall study results and limits: The breadth and depth of Spike-specific TCRs increased once two AZD1222 doses had been given. Unmutated regions of variants are reportedly targeted by nearly half of spike-specific TCRs. White British ancestry dominated among donors, who included more females, and clonal diversity was possibly underestimated.

This clone has only a few counts. The target antigen is unknown. The CDR3 has 15 residues. Germline lookup yields CDR1 SGHTA and CDR2 FQGNSA. V trimming: 0 bases; J trimming: 5 bases; junction bases outside the gene matches: 4. The V and J genes are TRBV7-2 and TRBJ1-2; TRBD1 agrees at 9 bases. The receptor was isolated from an adult in good health. This material consisted of peripheral blood, taken on day 0 of AZD1222 vaccination. DNA of the CDR3: TGTGCCAGCAGCTTAGCGACAGGGGGGGCTTATGGCTACACCTTC. It codes for CASSLATGGAYGYTF.